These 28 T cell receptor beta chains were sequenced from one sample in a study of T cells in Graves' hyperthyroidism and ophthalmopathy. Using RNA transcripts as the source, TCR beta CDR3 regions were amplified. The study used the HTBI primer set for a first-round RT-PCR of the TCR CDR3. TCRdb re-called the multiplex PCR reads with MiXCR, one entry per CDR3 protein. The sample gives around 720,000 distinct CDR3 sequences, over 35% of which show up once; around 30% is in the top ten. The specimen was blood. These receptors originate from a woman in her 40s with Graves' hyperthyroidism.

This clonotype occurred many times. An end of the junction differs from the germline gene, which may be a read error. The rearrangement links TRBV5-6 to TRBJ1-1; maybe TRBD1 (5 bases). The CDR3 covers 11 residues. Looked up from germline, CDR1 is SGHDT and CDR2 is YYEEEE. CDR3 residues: CASSTGARRVF. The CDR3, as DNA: TGTGCCAGCTCTACAGGTGCGAGGAGGGTCTTT.

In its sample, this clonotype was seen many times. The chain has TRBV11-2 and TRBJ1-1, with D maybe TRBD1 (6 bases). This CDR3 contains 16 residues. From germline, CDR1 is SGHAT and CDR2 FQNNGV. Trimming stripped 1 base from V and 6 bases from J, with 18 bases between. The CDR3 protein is CASSLVLTGLLAEAFF. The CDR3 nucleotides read TGTGCCAGCAGCTTAGTTTTAACAGGGCTGCTCGCTGAAGCTTTCTTT.

This chain's CDR3 is CASSFPAANEAFF. The DNA for the CDR3 is TGTGCCAGCAGCTTCCCGGCCGCCAATGAAGCTTTCTTT. V usage is TRBV11-3 and J usage is TRBJ1-1; D unresolved. This CDR3 has 13 amino acids. Trimming pared 3 bases from V and 7 bases from J, leaving 12 bases between. Germline CDR1 and CDR2: SGHNT and YENEEA.

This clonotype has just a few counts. The CDR3 coding sequence is TGTGCCAGCAGTGAGCGGGAAACCCACTACGAGCAGTACTTC. Residues: CASSERETHYEQYF. V is TRBV2 and J is TRBJ2-7, with D possibly TRBD2 on 6 matching bases. This CDR3 is built from 14 residues. The ends were cut back, 3 bases at V and 3 bases at J, with 12 bases in the middle. Germline loops: CDR1 SNHLY, CDR2 FYNNEI.

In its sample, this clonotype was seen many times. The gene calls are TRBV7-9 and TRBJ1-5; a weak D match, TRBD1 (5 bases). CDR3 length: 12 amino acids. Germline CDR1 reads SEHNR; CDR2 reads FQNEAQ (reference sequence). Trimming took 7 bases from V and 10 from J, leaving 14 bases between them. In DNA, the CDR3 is TGTGCCAGCACCCTAAGGGGAACCCCCCAGCATTTT. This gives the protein CASTLRGTPQHF.

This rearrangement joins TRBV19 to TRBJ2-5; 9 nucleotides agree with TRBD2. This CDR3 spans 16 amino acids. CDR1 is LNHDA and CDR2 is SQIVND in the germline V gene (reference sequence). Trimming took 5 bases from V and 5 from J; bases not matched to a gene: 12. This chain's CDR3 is CASSPSGARPGETQYF. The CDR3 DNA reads TGTGCCAGTAGTCCTAGCGGGGCACGGCCAGGGGAGACCCAGTACTTC.

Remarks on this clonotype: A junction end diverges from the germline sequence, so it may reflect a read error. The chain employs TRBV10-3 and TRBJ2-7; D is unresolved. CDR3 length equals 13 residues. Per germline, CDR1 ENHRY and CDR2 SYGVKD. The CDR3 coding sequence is TGTGCCAGCAGTTATGGTCCTGGGAACGAGCAGTACTTC. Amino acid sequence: CASSYGPGNEQYF.

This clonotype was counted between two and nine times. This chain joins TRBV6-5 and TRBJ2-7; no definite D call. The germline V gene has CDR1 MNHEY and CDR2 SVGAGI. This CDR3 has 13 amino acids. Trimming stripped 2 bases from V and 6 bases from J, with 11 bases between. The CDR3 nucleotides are TGTGCCAGCAGTTACGCCCCGATCGCCGAGCAGTACTTC. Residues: CASSYAPIAEQYF.

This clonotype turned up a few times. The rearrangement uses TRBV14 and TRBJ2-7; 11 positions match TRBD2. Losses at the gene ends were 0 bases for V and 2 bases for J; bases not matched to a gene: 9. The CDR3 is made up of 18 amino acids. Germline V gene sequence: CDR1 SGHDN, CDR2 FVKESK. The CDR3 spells CASSQDLTSGSTAYEQYF. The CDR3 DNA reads TGTGCCAGCAGCCAAGATCTAACTAGCGGGAGCACCGCCTACGAGCAGTACTTC. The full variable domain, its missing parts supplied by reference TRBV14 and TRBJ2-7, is EAGVTQFPSHSVIEKGQTVTLRCDPISGHDNLYWYRRVMGKEIKFLLHFVKESKQDESGMPNNRFLAERTGGTYSTLKVQPAELEDSGVYFCASSQDLTSGSTAYEQYFGPGTRLTVT.

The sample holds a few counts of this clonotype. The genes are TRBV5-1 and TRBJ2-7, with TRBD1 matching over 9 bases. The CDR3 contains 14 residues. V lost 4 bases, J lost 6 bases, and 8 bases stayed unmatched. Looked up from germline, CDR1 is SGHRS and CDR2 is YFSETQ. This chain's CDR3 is CASSTGTGYTEQYF. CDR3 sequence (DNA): TGCGCCAGCAGCACGGGGACAGGGTATACCGAGCAGTACTTC.

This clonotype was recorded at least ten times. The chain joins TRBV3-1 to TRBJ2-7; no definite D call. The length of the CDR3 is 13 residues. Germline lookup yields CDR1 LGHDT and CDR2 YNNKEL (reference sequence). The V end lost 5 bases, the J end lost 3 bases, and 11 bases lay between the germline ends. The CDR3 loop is CASSKGTSYEQYF. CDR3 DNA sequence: TGTGCCAGCAGCAAGGGCACGAGCTACGAGCAGTACTTC.

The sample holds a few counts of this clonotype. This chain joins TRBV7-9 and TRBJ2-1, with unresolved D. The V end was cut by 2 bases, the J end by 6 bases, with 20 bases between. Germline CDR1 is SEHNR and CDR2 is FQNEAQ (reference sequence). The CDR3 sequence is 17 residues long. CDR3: CASSLLPGWGSGNEQFF. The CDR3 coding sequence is TGTGCCAGCAGCTTATTGCCGGGTTGGGGTTCGGGCAATGAGCAGTTCTTC.

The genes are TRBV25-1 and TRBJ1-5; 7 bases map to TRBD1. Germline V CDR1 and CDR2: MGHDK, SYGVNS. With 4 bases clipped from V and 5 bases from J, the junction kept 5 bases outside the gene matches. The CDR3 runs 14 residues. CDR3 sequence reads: CASSGRDSDQPQHF. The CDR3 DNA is TGTGCCAGCAGTGGAAGGGACAGCGATCAGCCCCAGCATTTT. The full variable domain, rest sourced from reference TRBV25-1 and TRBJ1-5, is EADIYQTPRYLVIGTGKKITLECSQTMGHDKMYWYQQDPGMELHLIHYSYGVNSTEKGDLSSESTVSRIRTEHFPLTLESARPSHTSQYLCASSGRDSDQPQHFGDGTRLSIL.

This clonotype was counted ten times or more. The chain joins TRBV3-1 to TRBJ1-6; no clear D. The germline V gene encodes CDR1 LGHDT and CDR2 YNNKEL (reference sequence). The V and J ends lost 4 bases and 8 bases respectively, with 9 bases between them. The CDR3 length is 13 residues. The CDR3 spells CASSLQTDSPLHF. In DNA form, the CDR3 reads TGTGCCAGCAGCCTACAGACCGATTCACCCCTCCACTTT.

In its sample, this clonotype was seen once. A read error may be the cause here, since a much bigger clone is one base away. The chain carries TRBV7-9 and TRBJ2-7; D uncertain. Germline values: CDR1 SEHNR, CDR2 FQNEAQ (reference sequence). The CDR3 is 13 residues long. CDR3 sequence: CACSLVRSYEQYF. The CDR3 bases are TGTGCCTGCAGCTTAGTCAGATCCTACGAGCAGTACTTC. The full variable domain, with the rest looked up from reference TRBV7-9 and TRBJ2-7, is DTGVSQNPRHKITKRGQNVTFRCDPISEHNRLYWYRQTLGQGPEFLTYFQNEAQLEKSRLLSDRFSAERPKGSFSTLEIQRTEQGDSAMYLCACSLVRSYEQYFGPGTRLTVT.

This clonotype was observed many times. The CDR3 region has the DNA TGTGCCAGCAGTTTACTGACAGGGTATCAGCCCCAGCATTTT. This encodes CASSLLTGYQPQHF. The V call is TRBV12-3 or TRBV12-4, the J call TRBJ1-5; 7 nucleotides align to TRBD1. The CDR3 is 14 residues long. Trimming at V came to 2 bases and at J to 5 bases, leaving 3 bases not matched to a gene.

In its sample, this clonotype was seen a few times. The CDR3 sequence: CASSLTQATYGYTF. CDR3 DNA sequence: TGTGCCAGCAGCTTGACGCAGGCCACCTATGGCTACACCTTC. The chain couples TRBV5-8 to TRBJ1-2; D remains ambiguous. The germline V gene encodes CDR1 SGHTS and CDR2 YDEGEE. The V end was cut by 1 base, the J end by 4 bases, with 11 bases between. The CDR3 has 14 amino acids.

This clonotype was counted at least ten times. CDR3 sequence reads: CATGNMNTEAFF. The CDR3 DNA reads TGTGCCACCGGGAATATGAACACTGAAGCTTTCTTT. The V gene is TRBV15, the J gene TRBJ1-1; D remains unclear. V was shortened by 8 bases and J by 0 bases, with 7 bases between the two germline ends. Germline values: CDR1 LNHNV, CDR2 YYDKDF (reference sequence). This CDR3 is 12 amino acids long.

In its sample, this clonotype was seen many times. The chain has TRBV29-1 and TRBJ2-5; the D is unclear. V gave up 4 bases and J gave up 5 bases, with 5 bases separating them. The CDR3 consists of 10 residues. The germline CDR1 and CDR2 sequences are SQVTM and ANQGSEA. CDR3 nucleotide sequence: TGCAGCGTTGTAGTGGAGACCCAGTACTTC. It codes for CSVVVETQYF.

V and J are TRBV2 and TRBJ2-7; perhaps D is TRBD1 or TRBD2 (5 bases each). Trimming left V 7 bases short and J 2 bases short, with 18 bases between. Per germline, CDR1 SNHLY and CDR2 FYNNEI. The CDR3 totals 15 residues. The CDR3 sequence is CASTYGAGRAYEQYF. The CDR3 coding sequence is TGTGCCAGCACCTACGGGGCAGGTCGGGCCTACGAGCAGTACTTC.

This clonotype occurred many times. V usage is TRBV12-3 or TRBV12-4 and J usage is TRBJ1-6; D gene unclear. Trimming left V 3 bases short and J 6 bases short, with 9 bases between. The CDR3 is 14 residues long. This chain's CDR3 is CASSLEDTNSPLHF. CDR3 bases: TGTGCCAGCAGTTTGGAAGACACTAATTCACCCCTCCACTTT.

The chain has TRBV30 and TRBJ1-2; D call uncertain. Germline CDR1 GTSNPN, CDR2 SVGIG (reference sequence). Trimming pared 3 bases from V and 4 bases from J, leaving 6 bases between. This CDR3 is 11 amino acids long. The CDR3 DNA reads TGTGCCTGGAGGGTGTTCTATGGCTACACCTTC. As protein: CAWRVFYGYTF.

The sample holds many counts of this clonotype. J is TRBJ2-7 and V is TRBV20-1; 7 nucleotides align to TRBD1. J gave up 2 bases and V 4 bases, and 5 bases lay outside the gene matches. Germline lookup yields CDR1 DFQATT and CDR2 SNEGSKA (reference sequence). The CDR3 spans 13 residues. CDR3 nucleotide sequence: TGCAGTGCTAACAGGGGTACCCCCTACGAGCAGTACTTC. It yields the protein CSANRGTPYEQYF.

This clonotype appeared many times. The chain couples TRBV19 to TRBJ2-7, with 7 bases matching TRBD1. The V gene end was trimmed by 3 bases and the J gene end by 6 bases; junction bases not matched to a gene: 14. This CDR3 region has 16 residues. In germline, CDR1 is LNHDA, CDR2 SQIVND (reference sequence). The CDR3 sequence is CASSMTRQGGLREQYF. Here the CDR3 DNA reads TGTGCCAGTAGTATGACGCGACAGGGTGGATTGCGCGAGCAGTACTTC.

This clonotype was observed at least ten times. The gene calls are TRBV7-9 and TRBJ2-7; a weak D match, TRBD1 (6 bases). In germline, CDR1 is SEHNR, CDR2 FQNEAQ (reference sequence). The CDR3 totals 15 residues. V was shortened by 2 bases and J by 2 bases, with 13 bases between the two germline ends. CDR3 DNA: TGTGCCAGCAGCTTAAACCCCAGGGGCACCTACGAGCAGTACTTC. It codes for CASSLNPRGTYEQYF.

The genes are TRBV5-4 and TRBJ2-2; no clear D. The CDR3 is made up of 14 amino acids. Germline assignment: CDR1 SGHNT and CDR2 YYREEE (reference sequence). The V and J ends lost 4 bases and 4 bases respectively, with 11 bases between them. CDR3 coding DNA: TGTGCCAGCAGCCCCTCCCTCGTCACCGGGGAGCTGTTTTTT. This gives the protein CASSPSLVTGELFF.

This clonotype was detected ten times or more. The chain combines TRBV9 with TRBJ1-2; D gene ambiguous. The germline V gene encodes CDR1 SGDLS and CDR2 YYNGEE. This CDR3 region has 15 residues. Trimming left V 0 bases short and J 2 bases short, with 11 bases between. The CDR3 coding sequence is TGTGCCAGCAGCGTAGGGCGGGAAGCAAACTATGGCTACACCTTC. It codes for CASSVGREANYGYTF.

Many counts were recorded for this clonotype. CDR3 in amino acids: CASSVAPDGHQPQHF. In DNA form, the CDR3 reads TGTGCCAGCAGCGTAGCTCCAGACGGCCATCAGCCCCAGCATTTT. The chain uses TRBV9 and TRBJ1-5, with D uncertain. The CDR3 is 15 residues long. The germline CDR1 and CDR2 sequences are SGDLS and YYNGEE. V lost 0 bases and J 5 bases, leaving 12 bases between the germline ends.